This entry lists 2 T cell receptor beta chains sequenced from one sample in a study of early T cells in non-severe SARS-CoV-2 infection. MiXCR, applied by TCRdb to the 5' RACE reads, yields one record per CDR3 protein. The sample lists around 80,000 distinct CDR3 sequences; about 10% were seen once. The sequencing used whole blood, collected at baseline. The receptor set was obtained from an adult who was a healthcare worker with PCR-confirmed SARS-CoV-2 infection or an uninfected control (not recorded which).

This clonotype was picked up many times. The CDR3 DNA sequence: TGTGCCAGCAGGATAGGTCGCACCATATATTTT. Translating gives CASRIGRTIYF. The chain is built from TRBV28 and TRBJ1-3; D ambiguous. V gave up 6 bases and J gave up 9 bases, with 9 bases separating them. The CDR3 runs to 11 residues. Germline V CDR1 and CDR2: MDHEN, SYDVKM.

The rearrangement links TRBV30 to TRBJ2-2; D possibly uses TRBD1 or TRBD2 (6 bases each). CDR3 size: 14 residues. V was pared by 5 bases and J by 7 bases, with 17 bases between. CDR1 is GTSNPN and CDR2 is SVGIG in the germline V gene (reference sequence). CDR3 DNA sequence: TGTGCCTGGGGGTCCGGGGGCGCGAACGGGGAGCTGTTTTTT. It translates to CAWGSGGANGELFF.